Sequencing of this T cell receptor beta chain was carried out in a study of beta chain features in type 1 diabetes. Study outcomes and limitations: The study found that naive, central memory and Treg TCRB repertoires appeared more similar in patients than in healthy donors. Type 1 diabetes patients had fewer VDJ junction insertions and more deletions. In every one of the four CD4+ subsets, TCRB CDR3s were moderately but significantly shorter in Type 1 diabetes patients.

Concerning this clone itself: Its target is not known.

Sequenced material consisted of expressed TCRB transcripts (all of the isolated RNA was reverse transcribed). Naive, central memory and regulatory T cell samples came to a mean of approximately 4 million reads. The assay was immunoSEQ multiplex PCR, and TCRdb's table has in-frame clones only and misses some. Of about 270,000 clones in the sample, approximately 15% were seen once. Germline trimming cut 4 bases from V and 8 bases from J; bases unmatched to any gene: 8. Germline V gene lookup returns CDR1 SGHTA and CDR2 FQGNSA. The CDR3 is made up of 14 amino acids. The sample taken for sequencing was naive CD4+ T cells from blood. The sequence derives from a man aged 25-45 years with type 1 diabetes. The chain couples TRBV7-2 to TRBJ1-2; 9 nucleotides agree with TRBD1. CDR3 DNA: TGTGCCAGCAGCTCTCCCCGGACAGGGGAGGGCTACACCTTC. Amino acids: CASSSPRTGEGYTF.